This TCR beta chain originates from a study of persistence of HIV-infected CD4 T cells (dated by TCRdb to 2018 to 2020). About the full investigation: The median time the participants had spent on suppressive ART was less than 9 years. Peripheral blood samples of up to about 200 mL were obtained at multiple time points, with the exception of two participants, for whom leukapheresis was performed at a single time point. CMV- and HIV-1 Gag-responding CD4+ T cells were isolated from ART-treated individuals so that antigen-driven clonal expansion of HIV-1-infected cells could be examined. The clonality of all cells in each sorted population was assessed by TCRbeta sequencing, whereas the clonality of infected cells was assessed by proviral sequencing. Cross-participant TCR cluster analysis included about eight participants for CMV and 6 or 7 participants for Gag.

The investigation overall reported the following: The study involved few individuals and tested only a limited range of antigens. Enrichment of degenerate expanded CDR3beta sequences was found in antigen-responding cells, suggesting convergent selection of CD4+ responses to CMV and Gag. Because the TCR analyses were done in bulk, restricting them to just the rare CMV-responding cells that actually carried HIV-1 proviruses was not possible. Significantly lower TCRbeta richness was observed in CMV- and Gag-responding cells than in anti-CD3/anti-CD28-responding cells, and higher oligoclonality was observed in CMV-responding cells than in CD3/CD28-stimulated and Gag-responding cells. A correlation was observed between TCR oligoclonality and proviral oligoclonality within the same sorted populations.

Reading the germline V gene gives CDR1 KGHSH and CDR2 LQKENI. Including the terminal cysteine and phenylalanine, the CDR3 comprises 14 residues. Only the CDR3 region is kept as DNA, spanning 42 bases read in frame from base 1. The trim is 1 base for V and 0 bases for J, with a gap of 6 bases between the germline ends. In the case of this clone: There is no known antigen for this receptor. The sample holds no much larger clone one base away, and base qualities are not on file.

TCRbeta repertoires were sequenced from genomic DNA with the immunoSEQ hsTCRB assay version 4 in survey mode. For TCRbeta sequencing, genomic DNA was diluted to roughly 9.4 ng/uL, with up to about 1 ug used per sample. For the original study's pipeline: ImmunoSeq Analyzer 3.0 was used for analysis of TCRbeta data, and diversity was computed on productive nucleotide rearrangements. Using the Immunarch R package, the improved Chao index served to estimate lower-bound TCR diversity and the Gini coefficient served to estimate clonality. When different nucleotide rearrangements encoded the same CDR3beta amino acid sequence, each rearrangement was treated as a distinct clonotype. TCRbeta sequences significantly enriched in antigen-responding cells relative to anti-CD3/anti-CD28-activated cells were identified by differential abundance analysis. GLIPH2 grouped TCRs by predicted peptide-MHC specificity, both within each participant and across combined participant data sets. The source is immuneACCESS, and TCRdb retained only in-frame sequences with V and J called. Part of the clones is not carried over; for the studies checked, unresolved V genes explain less than half of this, and the remainder is unexplained. V, J and clone size derive from that table, while D and trimming were established from the DNA sequence. For this sample there are around 20,000 clones; roughly 74% appear just once. The ten largest clonotypes hold roughly 7% of the sample.

Explained via the paper, the treatment or condition label denotes: suppressive antiretroviral therapy. Lysates of CMV-infected fibroblasts were used at about 9.2 ug/mL for cell stimulation. Responding CD4+ T cells were sorted on the basis of upregulation of both CD40 ligand and CD69. HIV-1-infected adults in whom suppressive ART had been started during chronic infection were enrolled as participants. Plasma HIV-1 RNA had been undetectable (below 50 copies/mL) in participants for at least 4 years. To be included, a participant needed positive CMV serology and a CD4+ T cell count above 400 cells/uL. Before stimulation, PBMCs were isolated using density centrifugation and then depleted of CD8+ T cells. For 15 to 20 hours, CD8-depleted PBMCs were stimulated with anti-CD28/CD49d costimulation, a CD40-blocking antibody, and enfuvirtide, which was added to prevent new infections. Cells were sorted on a Beckman Coulter MoFlo Legacy or XDP sorter, with propidium iodide excluding dead cells. The QIAamp DNA Mini Kit was used for genomic DNA extraction from samples above one million cells, and the Quick-DNA Microprep Kit was used otherwise.

The chain couples TRBV18 to TRBJ1-1; TRBD1 might be the D gene, on 5 matching bases. Here the sequenced sample was CD4+ T cells sorted from PBMCs after approximately 19-hour stimulation, taken from a patient who received antiretroviral therapy. What the cell subset or site label conveys for this sample: CD40L+CD69+ CD4 T cells responding to CMV lysate. The receptor's source is an adult man with HIV who was CMV-seropositive. The base sequence is TGTGCCAGCTCACCACAGGGGATGAACACTGAAGCTTTCTTT. This encodes CASSPQGMNTEAFF.